The TCR beta chain under discussion was sequenced for a study of cytomegalovirus exposure and HLA in healthy donors. Whole-study context: The roughly 100 million unique TCR beta sequences, from around 200 million T cells, were found by an earlier analysis.

Findings and caveats of the study: Common viral pathogens seemed to be connected with several of the most significant clusters, according to a later analysis.

Of note for this clone: Its antigen is as yet unknown.

Use of 60 Vbeta and 13 Jbeta primers characterized the PCR. Profiled with immunoSEQ multiplex PCR; TCRdb holds only in-frame clones, not every one. Here the sample spans about 190,000 clones, about four fifths being singletons. V lost 4 bases, J lost 4 bases, and 12 bases stayed unmatched. The CDR3 is 16 amino acids. Per the germline V gene, CDR1 is SGDLS and CDR2 is YYNGEE. Material: PBMCs. The source of this sequence is a woman under 40 in good health and CMV-seropositive. This chain links TRBV9 with TRBJ2-7; 9 bases map to TRBD2. The CDR3 sequence is CASSPSGGWAEYEQYF. The CDR3 DNA reads TGTGCCAGCAGCCCCAGCGGGGGGTGGGCTGAATACGAGCAGTACTTC.